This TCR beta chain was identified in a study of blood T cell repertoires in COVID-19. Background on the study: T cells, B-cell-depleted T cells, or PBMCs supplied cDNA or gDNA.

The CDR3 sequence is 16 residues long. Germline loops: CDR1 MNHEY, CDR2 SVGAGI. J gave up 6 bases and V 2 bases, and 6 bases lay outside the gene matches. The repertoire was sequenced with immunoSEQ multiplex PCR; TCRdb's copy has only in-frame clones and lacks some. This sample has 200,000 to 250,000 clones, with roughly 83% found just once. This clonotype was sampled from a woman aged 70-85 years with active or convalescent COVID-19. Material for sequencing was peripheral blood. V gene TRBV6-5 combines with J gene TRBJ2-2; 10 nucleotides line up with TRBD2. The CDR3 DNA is TGTGCCAGCAGTTACCGGCTAGCGGGAGTAGCCGGGGAGCTGTTTTTT. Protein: CASSYRLAGVAGELFF.